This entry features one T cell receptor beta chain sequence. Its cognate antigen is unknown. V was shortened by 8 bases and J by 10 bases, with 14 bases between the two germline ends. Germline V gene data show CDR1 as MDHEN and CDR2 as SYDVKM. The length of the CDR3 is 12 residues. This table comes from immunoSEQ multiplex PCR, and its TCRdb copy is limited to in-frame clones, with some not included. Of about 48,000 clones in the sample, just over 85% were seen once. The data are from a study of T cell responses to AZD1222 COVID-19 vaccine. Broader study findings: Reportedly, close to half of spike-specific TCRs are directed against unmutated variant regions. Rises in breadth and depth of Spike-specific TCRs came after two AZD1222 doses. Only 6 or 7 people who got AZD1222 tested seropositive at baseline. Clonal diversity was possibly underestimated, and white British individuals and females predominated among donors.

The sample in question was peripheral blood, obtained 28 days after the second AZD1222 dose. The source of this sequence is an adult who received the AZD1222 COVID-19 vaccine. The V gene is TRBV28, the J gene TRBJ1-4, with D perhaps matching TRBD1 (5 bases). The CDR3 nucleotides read TGTGCCAGCGGGACTACAGAGCGAAAACTGTTTTTT. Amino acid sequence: CASGTTERKLFF.